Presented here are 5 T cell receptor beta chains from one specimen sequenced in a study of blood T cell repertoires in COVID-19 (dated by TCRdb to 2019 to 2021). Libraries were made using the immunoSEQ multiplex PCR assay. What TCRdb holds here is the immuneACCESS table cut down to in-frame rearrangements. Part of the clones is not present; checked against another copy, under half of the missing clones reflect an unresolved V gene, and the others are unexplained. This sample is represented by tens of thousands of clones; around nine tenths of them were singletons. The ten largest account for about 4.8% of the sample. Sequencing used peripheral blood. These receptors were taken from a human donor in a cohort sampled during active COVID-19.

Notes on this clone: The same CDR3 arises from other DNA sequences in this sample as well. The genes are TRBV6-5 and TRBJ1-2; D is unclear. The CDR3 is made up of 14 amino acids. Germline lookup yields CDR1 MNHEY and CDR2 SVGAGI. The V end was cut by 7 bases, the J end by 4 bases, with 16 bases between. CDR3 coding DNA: TGTGCCAGCACCCTAAGAGCCGGGGTCTATGGCTACACCTTC. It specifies CASTLRAGVYGYTF.

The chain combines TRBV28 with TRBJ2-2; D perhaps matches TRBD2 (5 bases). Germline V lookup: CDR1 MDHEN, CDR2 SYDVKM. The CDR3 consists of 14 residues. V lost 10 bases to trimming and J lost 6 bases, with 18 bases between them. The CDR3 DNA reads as TGTGCCACCCATCCGGGGAGCAAGGCCGGGGAGCTGTTTTTT. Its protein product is CATHPGSKAGELFF.

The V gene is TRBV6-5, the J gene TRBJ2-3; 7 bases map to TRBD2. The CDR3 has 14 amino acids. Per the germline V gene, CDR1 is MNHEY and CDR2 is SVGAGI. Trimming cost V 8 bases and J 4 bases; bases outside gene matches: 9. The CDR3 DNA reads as TGTGCCAGCGGCACTAGCGAGAGGGCAGATACGCAGTATTTT. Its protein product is CASGTSERADTQYF.

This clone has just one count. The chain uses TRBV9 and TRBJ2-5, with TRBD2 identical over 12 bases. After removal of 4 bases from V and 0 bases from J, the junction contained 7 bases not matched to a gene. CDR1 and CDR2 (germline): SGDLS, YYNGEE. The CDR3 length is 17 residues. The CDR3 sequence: CASSPPWTSGNQETQYF. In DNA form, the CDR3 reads TGTGCCAGCAGCCCGCCCTGGACTAGCGGGAACCAAGAGACCCAGTACTTC.

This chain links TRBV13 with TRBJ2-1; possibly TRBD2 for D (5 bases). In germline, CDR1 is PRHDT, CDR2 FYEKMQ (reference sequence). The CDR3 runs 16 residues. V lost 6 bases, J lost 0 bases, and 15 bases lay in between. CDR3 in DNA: TGTGCCAGCAGTTCCCCCCCCAGCGGCTCCTACAATGAGCAGTTCTTC. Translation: CASSSPPSGSYNEQFF.